This T cell receptor beta chain came from a study of CXCR3 chemokines and chemotherapy response in bladder cancer (dated by TCRdb to the early 2020s). Background on the whole study: The study examined whether intratumoral CXCR3 chemokine system activity predicted chemotherapy response in human bladder cancer.

The CDR3 contains 12 residues, cysteine and phenylalanine counted. Left in the record is the CDR3 DNA by itself, 36 bases read in frame from the first base. According to the germline V gene (reference sequence), CDR1 reads GTSNPN and CDR2 reads SVGIG. From V the trimming removes 5 bases and from J it removes 9 bases, while the gene matches leave 7 bases of the junction unaccounted for. To prepare the library, PCR was applied. The reads were generated on an Illumina HiSeq 2500. TCRdb applied fastp at Q25 and MiXCR to the public reads, then kept only in-frame beta chains. Every distinct CDR3 protein forms one entry, paired with its most common genes and DNA. The sample includes some 8,100 distinct CDR3 sequences, with over 9.5% observed a single time. The ten most abundant clones make up 16% of the sample. In the case of this clonotype: What antigen it recognizes has not been identified. The input lacks base qualities; no much larger clone sits a single base away.

The receptor comes from a human donor with bladder cancer that responded to neoadjuvant chemotherapy. The biological material was taken from a patient whose treatment included neoadjuvant chemotherapy. This sequence uses TRBV30 and TRBJ2-1, with 7 bases aligning to TRBD2. The sequenced DNA: TGTGCCTGGGGACTAGTTCGCGGTGAGCAGTTCTTC. It codes for CAWGLVRGEQFF.